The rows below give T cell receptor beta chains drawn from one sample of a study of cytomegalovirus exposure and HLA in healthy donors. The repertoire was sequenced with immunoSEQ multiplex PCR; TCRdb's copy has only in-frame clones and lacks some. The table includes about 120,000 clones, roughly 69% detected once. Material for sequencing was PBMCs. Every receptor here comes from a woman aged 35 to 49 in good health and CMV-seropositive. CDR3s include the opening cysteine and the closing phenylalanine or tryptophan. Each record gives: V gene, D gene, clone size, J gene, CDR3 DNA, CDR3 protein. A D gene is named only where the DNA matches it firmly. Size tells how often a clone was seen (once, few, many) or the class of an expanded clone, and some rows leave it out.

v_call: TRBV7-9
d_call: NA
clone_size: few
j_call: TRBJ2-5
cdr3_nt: TGTTCCAGCAGCTTACCCCCCAGGGGCCCGGAGAGGGAGACCCAGTACTTC
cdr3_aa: CSSSLPPRGPERETQYF

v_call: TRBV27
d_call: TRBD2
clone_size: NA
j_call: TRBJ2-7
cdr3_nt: TGTGCCAGCAGCAAGGGGCCTAGCGGGCGCGAGCAGTACTTC
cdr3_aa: CASSKGPSGREQYF

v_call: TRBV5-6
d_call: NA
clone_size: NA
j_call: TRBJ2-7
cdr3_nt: TGTGCCAGCAGCTTGATGGAGGGCGAGCAGTACTTC
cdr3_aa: CASSLMEGEQYF

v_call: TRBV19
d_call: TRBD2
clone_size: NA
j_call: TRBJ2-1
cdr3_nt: TGTGCCAGTAGAGATAGCGGGAGGGCCCTTGAGCAGTTCTTC
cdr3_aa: CASRDSGRALEQFF

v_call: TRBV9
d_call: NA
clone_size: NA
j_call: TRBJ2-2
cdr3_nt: TGTGCCAGCAGCGTAGTCTATGGCGGGGAGCTGTTTTTT
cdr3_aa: CASSVVYGGELFF

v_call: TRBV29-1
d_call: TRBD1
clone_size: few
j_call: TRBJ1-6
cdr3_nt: TGCAGCGTTGAACAGGGGGATTCAGGCCTTCGCTTT
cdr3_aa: CSVEQGDSGLRF

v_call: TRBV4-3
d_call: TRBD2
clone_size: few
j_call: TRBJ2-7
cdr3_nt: TGCGCCAGCAGCCAAGCGACCATCCCCGGGACTAGCGGCTACGAGCAGTACTTC
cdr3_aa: CASSQATIPGTSGYEQYF

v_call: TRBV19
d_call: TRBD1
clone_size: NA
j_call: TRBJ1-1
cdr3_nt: TGTGCCAGTAGTCCTTGGACAGGGGAGTATACTGAAGCTTTCTTT
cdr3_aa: CASSPWTGEYTEAFF

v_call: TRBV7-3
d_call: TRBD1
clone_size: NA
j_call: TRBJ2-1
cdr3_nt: TGTGCCAGCAGCTCACCAGGGGGCTCTGAGCAGTTCTTC
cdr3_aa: CASSSPGGSEQFF

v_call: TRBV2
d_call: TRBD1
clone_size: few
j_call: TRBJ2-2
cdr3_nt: TGTGCCAGCAGACAGGGGGCACCTAACGGGGAGCTGTTTTTT
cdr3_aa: CASRQGAPNGELFF

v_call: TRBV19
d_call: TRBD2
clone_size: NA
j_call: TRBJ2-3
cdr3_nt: TGTGCCAGTAGTCGCCCTCCTGCCCGGACTAGCGGGAGTGTGACAGATACGCAGTATTTT
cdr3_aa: CASSRPPARTSGSVTDTQYF

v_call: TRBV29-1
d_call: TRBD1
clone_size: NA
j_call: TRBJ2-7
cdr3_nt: TGCAGCGTTCGGACAGGGGGATACGAGCAGTACTTC
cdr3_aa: CSVRTGGYEQYF

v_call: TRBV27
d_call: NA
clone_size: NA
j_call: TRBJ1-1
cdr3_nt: TGTGCCAGCACGTCAGGGGTGAACACTGAAGCTTTCTTT
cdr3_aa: CASTSGVNTEAFF

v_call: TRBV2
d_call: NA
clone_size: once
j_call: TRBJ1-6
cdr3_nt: TGTGCCAGCACTCAACAGGGTGCGATATATAATTCACCCCTCCACTTT
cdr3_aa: CASTQQGAIYNSPLHF

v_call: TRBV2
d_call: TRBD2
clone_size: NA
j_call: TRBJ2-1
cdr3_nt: TGTGCCACTCCCCAGCCGGGAGGGTTAGCCAATGAGCAGTTCTTC
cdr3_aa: CATPQPGGLANEQFF

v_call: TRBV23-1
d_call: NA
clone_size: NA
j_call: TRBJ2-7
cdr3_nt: TGCGCCAGCAGTCAAGGCAGGGATCTGTCCAACTACGAGCAGTACTTC
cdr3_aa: CASSQGRDLSNYEQYF

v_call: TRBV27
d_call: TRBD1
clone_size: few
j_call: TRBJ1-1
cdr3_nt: TGTGCCAGCAGTTTCTCGACAGGGCCCACCCATGAAGCTTTCTTT
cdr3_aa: CASSFSTGPTHEAFF

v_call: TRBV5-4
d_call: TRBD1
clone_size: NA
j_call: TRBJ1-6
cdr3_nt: TGTGCCAGCAGCCTCCCCCGAGGGGGCAGTAATTCACCCCTCCACTTT
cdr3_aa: CASSLPRGGSNSPLHF

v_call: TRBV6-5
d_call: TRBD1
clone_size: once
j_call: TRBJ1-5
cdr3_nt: TGTGCCAGCAGAAGGACAGGGCGCAATCAGCCCCAGCATTTT
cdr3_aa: CASRRTGRNQPQHF

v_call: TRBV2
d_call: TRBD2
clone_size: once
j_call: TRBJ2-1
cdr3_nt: TGTGCCAGCAGTGAACTAGCGGGACTTCTTTTCTTC
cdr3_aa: CASSELAGLLFF

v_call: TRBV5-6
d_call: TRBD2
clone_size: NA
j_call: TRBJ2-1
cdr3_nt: TGTGCCAGCAGCTTGCGGCCTAGCGGGAGCCATGAGCAGTTCTTC
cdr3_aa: CASSLRPSGSHEQFF

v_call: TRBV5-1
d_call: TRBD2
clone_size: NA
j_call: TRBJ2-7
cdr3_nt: TGCGCCAGCAGCTGGGAAATAGCGGGAGGGGAGAACGAGCAGTACTTC
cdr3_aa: CASSWEIAGGENEQYF

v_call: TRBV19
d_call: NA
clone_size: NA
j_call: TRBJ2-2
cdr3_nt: TGTGCCAGTAGTATAGTGGCAGGGTCCACCGGGGAGCTGTTTTTT
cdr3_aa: CASSIVAGSTGELFF

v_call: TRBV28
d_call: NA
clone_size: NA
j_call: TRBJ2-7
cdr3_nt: TGTGCCAGCAGTTTTAGGTGGCAGGGCTATATCATTGATTACTACGAGCAGTACTTC
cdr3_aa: CASSFRWQGYIIDYYEQYF

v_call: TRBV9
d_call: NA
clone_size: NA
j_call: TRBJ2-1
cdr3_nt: TGTGCCAGCAGCGTAGTGGAACAGGGAAATGAGCAGTTCTTC
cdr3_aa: CASSVVEQGNEQFF

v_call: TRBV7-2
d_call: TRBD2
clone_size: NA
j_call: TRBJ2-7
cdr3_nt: TGTGCCAGCAGCTTGGGGGGAGGGCCTATCTACGAGCAGTACTTC
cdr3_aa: CASSLGGGPIYEQYF

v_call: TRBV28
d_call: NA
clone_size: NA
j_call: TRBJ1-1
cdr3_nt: TGTGCCAGCAGTCCCCCGGGGGATGAAGCTTTCTTT
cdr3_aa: CASSPPGDEAFF

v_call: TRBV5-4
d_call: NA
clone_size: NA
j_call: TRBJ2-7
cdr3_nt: TGTGCCAGCAGCTTTATGGGCAGCTCCTACGAGCAGTACTTC
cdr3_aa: CASSFMGSSYEQYF

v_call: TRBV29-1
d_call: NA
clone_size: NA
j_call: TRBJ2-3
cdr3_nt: TGCAGCGTTGAACCCGACAGCATCACAGATACGCAGTATTTT
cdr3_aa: CSVEPDSITDTQYF

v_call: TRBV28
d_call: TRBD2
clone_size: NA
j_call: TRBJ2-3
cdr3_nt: TGTGCCACGCACCCCCCCGGGAGGGCCCCCGATACGCAGTATTTT
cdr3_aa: CATHPPGRAPDTQYF

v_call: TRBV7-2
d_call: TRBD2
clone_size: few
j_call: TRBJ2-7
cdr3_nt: TGTGCCAGCAGCCTAACTAGCGGGGGGGGCTACGAGCAGTACTTC
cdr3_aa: CASSLTSGGGYEQYF

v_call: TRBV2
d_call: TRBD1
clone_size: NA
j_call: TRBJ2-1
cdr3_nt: TGTGCCAGCAAGGTCGACAGGGTGATCGATGAGCAGTTCTTC
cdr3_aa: CASKVDRVIDEQFF

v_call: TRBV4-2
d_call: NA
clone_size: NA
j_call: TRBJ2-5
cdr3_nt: TGTGCCAGCAGCCAAGGGTGGCAGGGACAAGAGACCCAGTACTTC
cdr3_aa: CASSQGWQGQETQYF

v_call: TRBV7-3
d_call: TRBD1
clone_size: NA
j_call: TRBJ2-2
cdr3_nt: TGTGCCAGCAGCTTATCTCAGGGGGCTAGGACCGGGGAGCTGTTTTTT
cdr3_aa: CASSLSQGARTGELFF

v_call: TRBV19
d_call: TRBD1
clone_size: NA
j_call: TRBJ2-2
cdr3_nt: TGTGCCAGTACGCAGGGGGCGACCGGGGAGCTGTTTTTT
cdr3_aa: CASTQGATGELFF

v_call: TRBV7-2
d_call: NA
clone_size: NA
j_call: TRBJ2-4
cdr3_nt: TGTGCCAGCAGCTTCGACAGTTACATTCAGTACTTC
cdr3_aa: CASSFDSYIQYF

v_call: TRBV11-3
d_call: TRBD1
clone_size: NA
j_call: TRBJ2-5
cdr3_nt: TGTGCCAGCAGCGCTGGGACAGGGGGTTACCAAGAGACCCAGTACTTC
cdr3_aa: CASSAGTGGYQETQYF

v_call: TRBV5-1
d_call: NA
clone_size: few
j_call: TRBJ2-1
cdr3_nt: TGCGCCAGCAGCTGGCCGCTGGAGAAGTTCTACAATGAGCAGTTCTTC
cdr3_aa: CASSWPLEKFYNEQFF

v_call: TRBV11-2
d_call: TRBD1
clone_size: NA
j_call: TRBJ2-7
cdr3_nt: TGTGCCAGCAGCTTCGACAGGGACGCATCCTACGAGCAGTACTTC
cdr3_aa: CASSFDRDASYEQYF

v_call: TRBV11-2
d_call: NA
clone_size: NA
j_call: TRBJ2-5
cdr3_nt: TGTGCCAGCAGCTCCCTAGAGACCCAGTACTTC
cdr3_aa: CASSSLETQYF

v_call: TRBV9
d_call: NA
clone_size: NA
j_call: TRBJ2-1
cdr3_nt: TGTGCCAGCAGCCGATCGAGGACGGGATACTCCTACAATGAGCAGTTCTTC
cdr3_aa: CASSRSRTGYSYNEQFF

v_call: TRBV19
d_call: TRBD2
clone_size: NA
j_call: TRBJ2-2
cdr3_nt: TGTGCCAGCAGACTAGCGGGACTGAACACCGGGGAGCTGTTTTTT
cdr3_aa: CASRLAGLNTGELFF

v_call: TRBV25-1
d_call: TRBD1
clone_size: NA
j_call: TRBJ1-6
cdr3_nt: TGTGCCAGCAGTCCTGGACAGGGGAACTCTAATTCACCCCTCCACTTT
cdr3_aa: CASSPGQGNSNSPLHF

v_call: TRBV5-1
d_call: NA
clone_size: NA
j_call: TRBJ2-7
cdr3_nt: TGCGCCAGCGGCCAGGAGCCGGCTAGCAGGGGCGAGCAGTACTTC
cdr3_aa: CASGQEPASRGEQYF

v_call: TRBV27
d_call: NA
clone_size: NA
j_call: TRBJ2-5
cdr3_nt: TGTGCCACCAGCCCCCTCATCCAGTTGGCCCAAGAGACCCAGTACTTC
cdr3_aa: CATSPLIQLAQETQYF

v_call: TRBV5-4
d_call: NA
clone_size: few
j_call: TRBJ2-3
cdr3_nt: TGTGCCAGCAGCTTGGAAGCGGGTAGCACAGATACGCAGTATTTT
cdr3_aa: CASSLEAGSTDTQYF

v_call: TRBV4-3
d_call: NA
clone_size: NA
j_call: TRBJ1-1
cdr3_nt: TGCGCCAGCAGCCGCCGGGGGGGTGGCACTGAAGCTTTCTTT
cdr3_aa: CASSRRGGGTEAFF

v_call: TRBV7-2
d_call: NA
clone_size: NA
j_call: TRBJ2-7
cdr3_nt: TGTGCCAGCAGCTCAGGGCGATACGAGCAGTACTTC
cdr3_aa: CASSSGRYEQYF

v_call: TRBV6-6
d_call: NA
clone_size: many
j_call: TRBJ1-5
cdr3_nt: TGTGCCAGCGCCTCTGGTGGCGGATATAGCAATCAGCCCCAGCATTTT
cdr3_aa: CASASGGGYSNQPQHF

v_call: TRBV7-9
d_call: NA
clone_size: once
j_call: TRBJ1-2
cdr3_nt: TGTGCCAGCAGCTTTATTCATGGCTACACCTTC
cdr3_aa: CASSFIHGYTF

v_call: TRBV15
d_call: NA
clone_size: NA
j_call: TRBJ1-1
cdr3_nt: TGTGCCACCAGCAGAGATCAGGGATACGCTTTCTTT
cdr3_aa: CATSRDQGYAFF

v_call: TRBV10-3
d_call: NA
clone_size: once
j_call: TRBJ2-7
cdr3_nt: TGTGCCATCAGTGAGTGGGGGGAGGCCAACGAGCAGTACTTC
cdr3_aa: CAISEWGEANEQYF

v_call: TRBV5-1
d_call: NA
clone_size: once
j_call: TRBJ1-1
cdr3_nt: TGCGCCAGCAGCTTGTTGGAGGGAATGAACACTGAAGCTTTCTTT
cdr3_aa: CASSLLEGMNTEAFF

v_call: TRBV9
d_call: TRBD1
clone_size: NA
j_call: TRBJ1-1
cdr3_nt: TGTGCCAGCAGCGTGCTGCCCCCGGGACAGGGTAATGAAGCTTTCTTT
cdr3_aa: CASSVLPPGQGNEAFF